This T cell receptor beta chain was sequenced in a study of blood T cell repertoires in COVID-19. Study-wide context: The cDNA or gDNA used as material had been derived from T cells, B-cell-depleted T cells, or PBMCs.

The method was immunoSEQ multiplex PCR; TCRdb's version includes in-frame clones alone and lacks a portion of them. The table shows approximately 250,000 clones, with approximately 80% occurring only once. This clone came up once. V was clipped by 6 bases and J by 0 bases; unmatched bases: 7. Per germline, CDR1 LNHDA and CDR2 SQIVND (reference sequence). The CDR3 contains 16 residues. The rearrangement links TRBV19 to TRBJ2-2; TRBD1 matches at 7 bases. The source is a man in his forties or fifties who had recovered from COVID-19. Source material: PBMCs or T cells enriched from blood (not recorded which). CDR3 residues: CASRGTAPPNTGELFF. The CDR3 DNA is TGTGCCAGTAGAGGGACAGCACCTCCGAACACCGGGGAGCTGTTTTTT.